These T cell receptor beta chains were read from a single sample in a study of blood T cell repertoires in COVID-19. Generated by immunoSEQ multiplex PCR, the TCRdb table keeps only in-frame clones and is missing some. The data show around 69,000 clones, with about 84% seen just once and 1.5% to 2% held by the top ten. The sequencing sample was made of peripheral blood. These receptors were collected from a woman aged 60-75 years with acute or convalescent COVID-19. Both conserved end residues are trimmed from each CDR3. A D gene is named only where the DNA matches it firmly. For some rows the clone size is stated as once, few or many, or as a class when expanded; others skip it.

size	V	D	J	CDR3
.	TRBV28	.	TRBJ1-2	ASSLVVPLKSNYGYT
once	TRBV28	TRBD2	TRBJ2-7	ASSSPSTSGNSYEQY
.	TRBV6-5	TRBD1	TRBJ2-2	ASRGQGWGELF
few	TRBV5-4	TRBD1	TRBJ1-1	ASQGAINTEAF
few	TRBV5-4	TRBD2	TRBJ2-4	ASSLAIAGKNIQY
.	TRBV2	.	TRBJ2-7	ASSVALPPYEQY
.	TRBV2	TRBD2	TRBJ2-5	ASRRLAGKQETQY
.	TRBV15	TRBD1	TRBJ1-4	ATSRDPTGKEKLF
.	TRBV18	TRBD1	TRBJ1-2	ASSPRVLTGTNYGYT
few	TRBV19	.	TRBJ1-2	ASSPSWGGRGYT
.	TRBV28	TRBD1	TRBJ2-1	ASRWDRGPNEQF
.	TRBV18	.	TRBJ1-1	ASSLIDSLNTEAF
few	TRBV4-1	TRBD1	TRBJ1-5	ASSQHGQGAQPQH
.	TRBV24-1	TRBD2	TRBJ2-5	ATSVSGEGEETQY
.	TRBV4-1	TRBD2	TRBJ2-4	ASSLLLSVAGTLAKNIQY
.	TRBV19	TRBD1	TRBJ1-5	ASTSRRQGALQPQH
.	TRBV18	.	TRBJ2-1	ASSPRLSDNEQF
.	TRBV5-1	.	TRBJ1-4	ASRDGGSNEKLF
.	TRBV7-7	.	TRBJ2-5	ASSLTSGDGETQY
.	TRBV6-5	TRBD2	TRBJ2-6	ASSYSSGTGANVLT
.	TRBV7-9	.	TRBJ1-2	ASSLEREWNYGYT
few	TRBV18	.	TRBJ2-6	ASSPPGASGANVLT
.	TRBV6-4	TRBD2	TRBJ2-7	ASWLAGGPGEQY
.	TRBV11-3	TRBD2	TRBJ2-1	ASSLAGGLDNEQF
.	TRBV21-1	.	TRBJ2-7	ASSKPRDRATYEQY
.	TRBV9	TRBD2	TRBJ2-2	ASSVSRLAENTGELF
medium-sized	TRBV5-1	TRBD1	TRBJ2-7	ASSLGDRDEQY
.	TRBV5-1	.	TRBJ1-1	ASSLSGGNTEAF
.	TRBV6-6	TRBD1	TRBJ2-1	ASSLRDRGLLAFSVNEQF
.	TRBV3-1/TRBV3-2	.	TRBJ1-6	ASSPGRSSPLH
few	TRBV12-5	TRBD2	TRBJ2-5	ASGLVLAGGRETQY
.	TRBV19	TRBD1	TRBJ1-2	ASVPGQVRGYGYT
once	TRBV5-6	TRBD1	TRBJ1-2	ASNSGQANYGYT
.	TRBV28	TRBD1	TRBJ2-7	ASSRTGAAYEQY
few	TRBV10-3	.	TRBJ2-2	AISEGGAIGELF
.	TRBV24-1	.	TRBJ1-5	ATSGGAQPQH
.	TRBV7-9	.	TRBJ1-1	ASRPTLDRAGTEAF
.	TRBV11-2	.	TRBJ1-3	ASSPGDSGNTIY
.	TRBV6-1	.	TRBJ1-2	ASTPGSVNYGYT
.	TRBV2	.	TRBJ2-1	ASIFQAGSYNEQF
.	TRBV7-2	.	TRBJ2-2	ASSSQGQGTGELF
once	TRBV10-1	.	TRBJ1-2	ASSETGSYGYT
.	TRBV19	.	TRBJ1-5	ASSGTTHQPQH
.	TRBV6-1	.	TRBJ1-5	ASSEGGIINQPQH